This T cell receptor beta chain was observed in a study of regulatory T cells in long-lasting Graves disease. The V end lost 7 bases, the J end lost 0 bases, and 17 bases lay between the germline ends. CDR3 length: 16 residues. Arm-PCR with iRepertoire HTBI primers amplified the CDR3 regions for these TCR beta libraries. TCRdb re-called the multiplex PCR reads through MiXCR, storing one row per CDR3 protein. Of roughly 520,000 distinct CDR3 sequences detected, 9.5% to 15% appear once; the ten largest clones hold about 8.9%. This clonotype was detected ten times or more. Described time point: newly diagnosed GD, antithyroid drugs for less than 3 months. Scientists built the TCR library using RNA that was extracted from PBMCs. These records were also assigned to another study, of T cells in Graves' hyperthyroidism and ophthalmopathy.

This TCR derives from a woman in her 30s with Graves disease. This chain connects TRBV12-3 or TRBV12-4 to TRBJ2-3; tentative D call: TRBD2 (5 bases). The specimen was peripheral blood mononuclear cells (PBMCs), collected at new diagnosis, from a patient treated with antithyroid drugs. The CDR3 protein is CASTLGKGVSTDTQYF. The CDR3, as DNA: TGTGCCAGCACCCTCGGGAAGGGAGTTAGCACAGATACGCAGTATTTT.